This T cell receptor beta chain was sequenced in a study of blood T cell repertoires in COVID-19. This CDR3 is 14 amino acids long. Germline-derived CDR1 and CDR2 are SGHTA and FQGTGA. V was clipped by 2 bases and J by 6 bases; unmatched bases: 4. TCRdb's table, derived via immunoSEQ multiplex PCR, lists solely in-frame clones and lacks some. Here the sample spans 120,000 or so clones, around four fifths being singletons. This TCR derives from a human donor in a cohort sampled during active COVID-19. Material for sequencing was peripheral blood. The chain is built from TRBV7-3 and TRBJ2-5; 9 positions agree with TRBD1. The CDR3 nucleotides read TGTGCCAGCAGCTTAGGGACAGGGATGAAGACCCAGTACTTC. It is translated as CASSLGTGMKTQYF.